This T cell receptor (beta chain) was captured in a study of stem cell transplantation in POMP-related autoinflammatory disease. Background on the study: Neutrophil and platelet engraftment from the graft donor was 100% through one year after transplant.

The V and J ends lost 7 bases and 7 bases respectively, with 11 bases between them. Germline loops: CDR1 MNHNY, CDR2 SVGAGI (reference sequence). The CDR3 is 13 amino acids. Prominent immunodeficiency with autoinflammation defined PRAID. Generated by immunoSEQ multiplex PCR, the TCRdb table keeps only in-frame clones and is missing some. This table has some 68,000 clones, around 90% appearing once. The gene calls are TRBV6-6 and TRBJ1-6; D not certain. The sequence came from a human patient with POMP-related autoinflammation and immune dysregulation (PRAID). Some T cells may be the graft donor's. Sequencing used CD4+ T cells from PBMCs, obtained after stem cell transplantation. CDR3 residues: CASTERWNSPLHF. As DNA, the CDR3 is TGTGCCAGCACCGAGAGGTGGAATTCACCCCTCCACTTT.